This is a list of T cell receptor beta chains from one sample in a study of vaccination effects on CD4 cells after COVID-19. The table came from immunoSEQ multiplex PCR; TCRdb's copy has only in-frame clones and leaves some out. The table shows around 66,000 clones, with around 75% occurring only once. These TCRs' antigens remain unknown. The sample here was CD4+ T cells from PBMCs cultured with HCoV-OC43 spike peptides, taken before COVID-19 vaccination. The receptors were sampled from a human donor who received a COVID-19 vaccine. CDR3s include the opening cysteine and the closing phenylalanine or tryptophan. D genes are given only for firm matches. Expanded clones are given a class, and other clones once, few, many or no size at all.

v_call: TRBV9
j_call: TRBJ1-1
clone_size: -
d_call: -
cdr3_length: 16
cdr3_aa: CASSVYPGARDTEAFF
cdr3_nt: TGTGCCAGCAGCGTTTACCCGGGGGCGAGGGACACTGAAGCTTTCTTT

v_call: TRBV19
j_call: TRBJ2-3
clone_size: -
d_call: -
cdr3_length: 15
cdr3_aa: CASSIILGGTDTQYF
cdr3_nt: TGTGCCAGTAGTATAATTTTAGGGGGAACAGATACGCAGTATTTT

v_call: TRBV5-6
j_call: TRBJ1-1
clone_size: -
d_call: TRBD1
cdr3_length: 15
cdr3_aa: CASSRGGQGNTEAFF
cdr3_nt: TGTGCCAGCAGCCGCGGAGGACAGGGAAACACTGAAGCTTTCTTT

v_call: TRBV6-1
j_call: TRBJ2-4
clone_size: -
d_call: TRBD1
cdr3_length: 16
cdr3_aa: CASSDLPGQGPNIQYF
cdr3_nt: TGTGCCAGCAGTGACCTTCCGGGACAGGGACCAAACATTCAGTACTTC

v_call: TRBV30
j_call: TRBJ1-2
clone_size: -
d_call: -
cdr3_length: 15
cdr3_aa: CAWSVHPPGDEGYTF
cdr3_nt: TGTGCCTGGAGTGTACACCCCCCCGGGGATGAGGGCTACACCTTC

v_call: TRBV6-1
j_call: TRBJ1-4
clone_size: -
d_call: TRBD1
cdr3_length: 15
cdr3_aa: CASSESMAGGEKLFF
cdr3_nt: TGTGCCAGCAGTGAATCGATGGCAGGGGGGGAAAAACTGTTTTTT

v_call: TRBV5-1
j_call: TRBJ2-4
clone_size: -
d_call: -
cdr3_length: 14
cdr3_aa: CASHSSSAQNIQYF
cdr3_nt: TGCGCCAGTCACTCCAGTAGCGCCCAAAACATTCAGTACTTC

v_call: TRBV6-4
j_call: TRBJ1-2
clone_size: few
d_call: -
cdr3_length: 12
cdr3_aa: CATPDKAGGYTF
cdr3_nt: TGTGCGACCCCGGACAAAGCAGGTGGCTACACCTTC

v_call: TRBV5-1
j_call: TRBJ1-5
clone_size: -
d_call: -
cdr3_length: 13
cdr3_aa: CASSLTTDQPQHF
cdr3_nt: TGCGCCAGCAGCTTGACCACAGATCAGCCCCAGCATTTT

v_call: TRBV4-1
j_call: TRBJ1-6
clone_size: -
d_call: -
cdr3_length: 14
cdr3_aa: CASSGRREVSPLHF
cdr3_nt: TGCGCCAGCAGCGGGCGTCGGGAAGTTTCACCCCTCCACTTT

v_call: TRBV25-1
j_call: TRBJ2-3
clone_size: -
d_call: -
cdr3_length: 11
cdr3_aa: CASTKGDTQYF
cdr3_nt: TGTGCCAGCACCAAAGGGGATACGCAGTATTTT

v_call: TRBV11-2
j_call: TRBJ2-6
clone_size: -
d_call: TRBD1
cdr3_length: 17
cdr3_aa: CASSLGQGYSGANVLTF
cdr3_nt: TGTGCCAGCAGCTTAGGACAGGGATATTCTGGGGCCAACGTCCTGACTTTC

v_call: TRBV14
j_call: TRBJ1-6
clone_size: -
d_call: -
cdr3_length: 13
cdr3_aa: CASSLGGVSPLHF
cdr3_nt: TGTGCCAGCAGCCTGGGAGGGGTTTCACCCCTCCACTTT

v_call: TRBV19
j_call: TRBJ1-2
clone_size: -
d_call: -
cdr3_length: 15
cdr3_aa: CASRGGGQINYGYTF
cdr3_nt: TGTGCCAGTAGAGGTGGAGGACAGATAAACTATGGCTACACCTTC

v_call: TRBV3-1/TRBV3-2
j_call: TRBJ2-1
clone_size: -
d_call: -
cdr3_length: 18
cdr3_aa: CASSQAYGGRGRRNEQFF
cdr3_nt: TGTGCCAGCAGCCAGGCCTATGGGGGGCGGGGTCGTCGCAATGAGCAGTTCTTC

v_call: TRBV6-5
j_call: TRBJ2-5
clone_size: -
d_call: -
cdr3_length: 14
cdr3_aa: CASSYWSLQETQYF
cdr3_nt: TGTGCCAGCAGTTACTGGAGCCTCCAAGAGACCCAGTACTTC

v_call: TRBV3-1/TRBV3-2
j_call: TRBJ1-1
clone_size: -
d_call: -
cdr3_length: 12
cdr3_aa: CASSQGAVKAFF
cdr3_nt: TGTGCCAGCAGCCAAGGGGCAGTCAAAGCTTTCTTT

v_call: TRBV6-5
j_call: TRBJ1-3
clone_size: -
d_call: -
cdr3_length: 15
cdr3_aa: CASRVGGATGNTIYF
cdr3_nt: TGTGCCAGCAGAGTGGGAGGCGCAACTGGAAACACCATATATTTT

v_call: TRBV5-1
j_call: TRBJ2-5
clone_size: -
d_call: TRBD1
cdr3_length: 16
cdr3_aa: CASSLGGTERQETQYF
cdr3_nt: TGCGCCAGCAGCTTGGGAGGGACAGAGCGTCAAGAGACCCAGTACTTC

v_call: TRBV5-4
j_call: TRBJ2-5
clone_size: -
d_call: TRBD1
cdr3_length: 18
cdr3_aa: CASSQRTGSENLIETQYF
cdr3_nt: TGTGCCAGCAGCCAGAGGACAGGGAGTGAAAATCTTATCGAGACCCAGTACTTC

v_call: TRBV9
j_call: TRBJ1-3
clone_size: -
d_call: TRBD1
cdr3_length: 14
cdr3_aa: CASSVGQGGNTIYF
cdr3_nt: TGTGCCAGCAGCGTCGGACAGGGAGGAAACACCATATATTTT

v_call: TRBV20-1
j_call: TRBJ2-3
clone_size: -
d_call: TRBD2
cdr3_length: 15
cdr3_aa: CSASWASGGADTQYF
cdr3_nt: TGCAGTGCTAGTTGGGCTAGCGGGGGGGCAGATACGCAGTATTTT

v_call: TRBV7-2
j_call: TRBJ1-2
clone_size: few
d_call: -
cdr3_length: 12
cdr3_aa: CASSLRVDGYTF
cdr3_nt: TGTGCCAGCAGCTTAAGGGTGGATGGCTACACCTTC

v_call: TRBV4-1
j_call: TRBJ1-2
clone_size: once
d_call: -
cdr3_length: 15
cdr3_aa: CASSPRGEMSYGYTF
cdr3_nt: TGCGCCAGCAGCCCCAGGGGTGAAATGAGCTATGGCTACACCTTC

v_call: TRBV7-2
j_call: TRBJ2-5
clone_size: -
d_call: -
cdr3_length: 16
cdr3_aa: CASSYPPGRGGETQYF
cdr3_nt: TGTGCCAGCAGCTACCCCCCCGGCAGGGGAGGGGAGACCCAGTACTTC

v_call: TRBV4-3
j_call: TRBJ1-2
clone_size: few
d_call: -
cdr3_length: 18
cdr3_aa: CASSQDRGARTRTYGYTF
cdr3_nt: TGCGCCAGCAGCCAAGATCGGGGGGCGCGGACACGAACCTATGGCTACACCTTC

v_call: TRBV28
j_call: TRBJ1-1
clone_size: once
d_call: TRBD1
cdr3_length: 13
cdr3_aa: CASSLPTGGRAFF
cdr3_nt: TGTGCCAGCAGTCTCCCGACAGGGGGCCGAGCTTTCTTT

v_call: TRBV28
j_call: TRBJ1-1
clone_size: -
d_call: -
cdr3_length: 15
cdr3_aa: CASSPRGLGNTEAFF
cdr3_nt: TGTGCCAGCAGTCCCCGGGGACTGGGGAACACTGAAGCTTTCTTT

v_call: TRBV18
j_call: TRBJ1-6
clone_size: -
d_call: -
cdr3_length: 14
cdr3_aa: CASSPPPGGSPLHF
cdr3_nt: TGTGCCAGCTCCCCGCCCCCGGGCGGTTCACCCCTCCACTTT

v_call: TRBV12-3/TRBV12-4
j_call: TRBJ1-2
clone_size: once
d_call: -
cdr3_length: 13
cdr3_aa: CASRQGPNGGYTF
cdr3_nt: TGTGCCAGCAGACAGGGACCAAACGGCGGCTACACCTTC

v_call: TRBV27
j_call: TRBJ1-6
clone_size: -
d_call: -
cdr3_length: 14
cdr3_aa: CASTYRAANSPLHF
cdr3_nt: TGTGCCAGCACTTATCGGGCGGCTAATTCACCCCTCCACTTT

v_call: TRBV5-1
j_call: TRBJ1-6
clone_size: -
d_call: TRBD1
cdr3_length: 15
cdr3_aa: CASSLGPGQGSPLHF
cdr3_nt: TGCGCCAGCAGCTTGGGCCCGGGACAGGGATCACCCCTCCACTTT

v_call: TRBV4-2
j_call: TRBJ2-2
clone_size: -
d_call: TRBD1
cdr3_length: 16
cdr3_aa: CASSQDRDRVPGELFF
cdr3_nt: TGTGCCAGCAGCCAAGACCGGGACAGGGTTCCCGGGGAGCTGTTTTTT

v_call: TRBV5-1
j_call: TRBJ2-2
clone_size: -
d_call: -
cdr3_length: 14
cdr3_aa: CASSLQGSTGELFF
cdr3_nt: TGCGCCAGCAGCTTGCAGGGTTCAACCGGGGAGCTGTTTTTT

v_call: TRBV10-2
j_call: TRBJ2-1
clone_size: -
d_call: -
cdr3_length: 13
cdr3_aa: CASSEGAYNEQFF
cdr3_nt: TGCGCCAGCAGTGAAGGGGCCTACAATGAGCAGTTCTTC

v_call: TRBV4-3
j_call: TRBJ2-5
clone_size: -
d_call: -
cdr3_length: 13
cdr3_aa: CASSLQGEETQYF
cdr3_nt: TGCGCCAGCAGCCTTCAGGGAGAAGAGACCCAGTACTTC

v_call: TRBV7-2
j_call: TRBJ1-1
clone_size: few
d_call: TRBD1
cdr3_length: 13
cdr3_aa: CAWGQGSGTEAFF
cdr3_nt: TGTGCCTGGGGACAGGGGTCGGGCACTGAAGCTTTCTTT

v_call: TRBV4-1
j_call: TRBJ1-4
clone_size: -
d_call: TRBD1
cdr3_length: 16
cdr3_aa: CASSYPGQGAGEKLFF
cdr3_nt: TGCGCCAGCAGCTACCCGGGACAGGGGGCGGGCGAAAAACTGTTTTTT

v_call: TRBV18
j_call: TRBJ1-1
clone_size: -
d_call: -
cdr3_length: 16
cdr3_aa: CASSPGAGLSNTEAFF
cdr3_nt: TGTGCCAGCTCACCAGGGGCAGGGCTATCGAACACTGAAGCTTTCTTT

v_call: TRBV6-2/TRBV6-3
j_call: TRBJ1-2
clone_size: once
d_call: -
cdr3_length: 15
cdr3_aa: CASRPIRDTYYGYTF
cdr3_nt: TGTGCCAGCAGACCTATCCGGGACACCTACTATGGCTACACCTTC

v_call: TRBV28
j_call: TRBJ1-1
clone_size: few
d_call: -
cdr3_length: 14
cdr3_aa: CASSSAGGHTEAFF
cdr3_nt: TGTGCCAGCAGTTCCGCCGGCGGGCACACTGAAGCTTTCTTT

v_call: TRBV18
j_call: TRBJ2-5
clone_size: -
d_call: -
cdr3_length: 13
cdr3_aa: CASSPQGRETQYF
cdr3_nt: TGTGCCAGCTCACCGCAGGGGCGGGAGACCCAGTACTTC

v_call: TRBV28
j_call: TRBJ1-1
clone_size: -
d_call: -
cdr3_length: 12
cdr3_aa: CAIKGGNTEAFF
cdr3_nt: TGTGCCATCAAGGGAGGGAACACTGAAGCTTTCTTT

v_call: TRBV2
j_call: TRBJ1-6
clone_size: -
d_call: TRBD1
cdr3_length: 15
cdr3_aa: CASILTGERRSPLHF
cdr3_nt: TGTGCCAGCATTTTGACAGGGGAGCGTCGTTCACCCCTCCACTTT

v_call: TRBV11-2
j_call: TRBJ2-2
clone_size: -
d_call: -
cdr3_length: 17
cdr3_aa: CASSLDLAGARTGELFF
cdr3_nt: TGTGCCAGCAGCTTAGACTTGGCAGGCGCAAGGACCGGGGAGCTGTTTTTT

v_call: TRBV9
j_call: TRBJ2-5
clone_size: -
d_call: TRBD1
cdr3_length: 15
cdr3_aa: CASSAMPTGRETQYF
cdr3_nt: TGTGCCAGCAGCGCGATGCCGACAGGGCGAGAGACCCAGTACTTC

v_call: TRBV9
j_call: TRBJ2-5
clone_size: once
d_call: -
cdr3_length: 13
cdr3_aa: CASTGPDRETQYF
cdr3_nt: TGTGCCAGCACCGGACCGGATAGAGAGACCCAGTACTTC

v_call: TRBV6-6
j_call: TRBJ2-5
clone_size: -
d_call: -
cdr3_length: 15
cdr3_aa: CASEMRGVSQETQYF
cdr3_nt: TGTGCCAGCGAAATGCGGGGTGTCTCCCAAGAGACCCAGTACTTC

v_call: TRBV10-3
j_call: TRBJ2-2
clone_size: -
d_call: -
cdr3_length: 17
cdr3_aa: CAISGLGVIANTGELFF
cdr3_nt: TGTGCCATCAGTGGGCTCGGGGTTATCGCGAACACCGGGGAGCTGTTTTTT

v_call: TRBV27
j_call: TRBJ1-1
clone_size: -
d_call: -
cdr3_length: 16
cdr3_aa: CASSLSRVWMNTEAFF
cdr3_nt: TGTGCCAGCAGTTTATCAAGGGTCTGGATGAACACTGAAGCTTTCTTT

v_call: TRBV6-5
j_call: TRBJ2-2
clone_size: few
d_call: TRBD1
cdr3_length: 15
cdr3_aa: CASSSGQGDTGELFF
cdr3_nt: TGTGCCAGCAGTTCGGGACAGGGGGACACCGGGGAGCTGTTTTTT

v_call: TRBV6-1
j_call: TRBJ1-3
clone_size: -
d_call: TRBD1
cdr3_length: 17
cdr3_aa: CASSEWAWDSSGNTIYF
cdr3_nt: TGTGCCAGCAGTGAATGGGCCTGGGACAGCTCTGGAAACACCATATATTTT

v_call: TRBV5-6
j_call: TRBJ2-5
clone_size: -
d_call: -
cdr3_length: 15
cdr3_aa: CASRDGPAGQETQYF
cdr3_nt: TGTGCCAGCAGGGATGGGCCTGCGGGCCAAGAGACCCAGTACTTC

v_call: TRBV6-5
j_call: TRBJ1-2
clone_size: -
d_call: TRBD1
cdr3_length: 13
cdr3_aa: CASSRQGPGGYTF
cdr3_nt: TGTGCCAGCAGCCGACAGGGACCAGGAGGCTACACCTTC